What follows describes a single T cell receptor (beta chain). Its antigen remains unidentified. The ends were cut back, 5 bases at V and 1 base at J, with 9 bases in the middle. Germline assignment: CDR1 MNHEY and CDR2 SVGAGI. There are 14 residues in the CDR3. The source of the sample is a study of CD8+ T cells in alopecia areata. Findings and limits, study-wide: Normal scalp had lower clonality than lesional scalp, with alopecia totalis/universalis lesions showing this most strongly.

RNA extraction was followed by reverse transcription into cDNA, which acted as the sequencing template. Sequencing was performed with immunoSEQ multiplex PCR; in TCRdb, only in-frame clones are kept and a portion is missing. The sample holds around 150,000 clones, less than 65% seen once. The source of this sequence is a human donor in good health. The source material was CD8+ T cells sorted from blood. V is TRBV6-5 and J is TRBJ2-1; D gene ambiguous. Here the CDR3 reads CASSPQRSYNEQFF. The CDR3 nucleotides are TGTGCCAGCAGTCCGCAGAGATCCTACAATGAGCAGTTCTTC.